The sample holds a few counts of the clone carrying this TCR beta chain. Its antigen is undetermined. TCRdb re-derived calls from the RT-PCR reads in MiXCR, one entry per CDR3 protein. The sample contains more than 600,000 distinct CDR3 sequences, approximately 17% of which appear only once. The ends were cut back, 5 bases at V and 2 bases at J, with 13 bases in the middle. CDR1 SGHTA and CDR2 FQGNSA come from the germline V gene. The CDR3 extends over 14 amino acids. The record originates from a study of response to subunit inactivated influenza vaccine. Study results and limitations: Authors suggested that a seasonal influenza vaccination recruits few new T cells each time.

The sample was PBMCs from blood, taken 4 to 6 days after vaccination. The J gene is TRBJ2-7, the V gene TRBV7-2; D is unresolved. This clonotype was sampled from a man aged 50 or older who received an inactivated influenza vaccine. The CDR3 sequence is CASSQGVVTYEQYF. In DNA form, the CDR3 reads TGTGCCAGCAGCCAAGGAGTTGTTACCTACGAGCAGTACTTC.